This is a list of T cell receptor beta chains from one sample in a study of T cells in pancreatic ductal adenocarcinoma. Profiling relied on immunoSEQ multiplex PCR, and the TCRdb table lists in-frame clones only, not all of them. The sample gives under 30,000 clones, about 92% of which show up once; roughly 2% is in the top ten. The sample consisted of PBMCs. The receptors originated from a human donor with pancreatic ductal adenocarcinoma. CDR3s include the opening cysteine and the closing phenylalanine or tryptophan. The order of the fields is D gene, clone size, V gene, J gene, CDR3 DNA, CDR3 protein. A D gene is named only where the DNA matches it firmly. The size field is filled for only some rows; it gives once, few, many or a size class.

>-|-|TRBV30|TRBJ1-2
TGTGCCTGGAGTGTAGGGCAGAACTATGGCTACACCTTC
CAWSVGQNYGYTF
>-|-|TRBV7-2|TRBJ2-6
TGTGCCAGCAGCTCCAGGGTCTCTGGGGCCAACGTCCTGACTTTC
CASSSRVSGANVLTF
>-|-|TRBV4-2|TRBJ1-5
TGTGCCAGCAACTTTAACGGGGCTAGCAATCAGCCCCAGCATTTT
CASNFNGASNQPQHF
>-|-|TRBV18|TRBJ2-7
TGTGCCAGCTCCCCTCCGAGCAGCTACGAGCAGTACTTC
CASSPPSSYEQYF
>TRBD1|once|TRBV7-9|TRBJ1-2
TGTGCCAGCAGCTTAGGGACAGGGCCTTTGGGCTACACCTTC
CASSLGTGPLGYTF
>-|-|TRBV5-6|TRBJ2-2
TGTGCCAGCAGCCTGGGACGGTTGACGAACACCGGGGAGCTGTTTTTT
CASSLGRLTNTGELFF
>-|-|TRBV7-9|TRBJ2-3
TGTGCCAGCAGCTTAGTATCTGGGCAAGCAGATACGCAGTATTTT
CASSLVSGQADTQYF
>-|once|TRBV7-9|TRBJ2-1
TGTGCCAGCAGCTTAAATCTTGCTAACATCTACAATGAGCAGTTCTTC
CASSLNLANIYNEQFF
>-|-|TRBV10-3|TRBJ2-1
TGTGCCATCAGTGGGGTGACGGGTGGCAGGGGCGAAAATGAGCAGTTCTTC
CAISGVTGGRGENEQFF
>TRBD1|once|TRBV10-2|TRBJ2-6
TGCGCCAGCGGTCCGCTACAGGGGGATGGGGCCAACGTCCTGACTTTC
CASGPLQGDGANVLTF
>-|few|TRBV2|TRBJ2-6
TGTGCCAGCACCAGGGCTGGGGCCAACGTCCTGACTTTC
CASTRAGANVLTF
>TRBD2|-|TRBV4-2|TRBJ2-1
TGTGCCAGCAGCCAAGTCAAAGCGGGAGGTACCTACAATGAGCAGTTCTTC
CASSQVKAGGTYNEQFF
>-|-|TRBV29-1|TRBJ2-1
TGCAGCGTTGATAGCGGAACTTTCTCCTACAATGAGCAGTTCTTC
CSVDSGTFSYNEQFF
>TRBD2|-|TRBV7-7|TRBJ2-5
TGTGCTAGCAGCTCAACCGGGACTAGCGGACAAGAGACCCAGTACTTC
CASSSTGTSGQETQYF
>TRBD1|-|TRBV6-4|TRBJ2-2
TGTGCCAGCGGACAGGGAGCGAACACCGGGGAGCTGTTTTTT
CASGQGANTGELFF
>-|-|TRBV10-3|TRBJ1-3
TGTGCCATCAGTGAATCAGGGTCTGGAAACACCATATATTTT
CAISESGSGNTIYF
>-|-|TRBV7-3|TRBJ2-6
TGTGCCAGCAGCTTAAGTGGGTTCTCTGGGGCCAACGTCCTGACTTTC
CASSLSGFSGANVLTF
>-|-|TRBV27|TRBJ1-2
TGTGCCAGCAGTTTATCGGCAGGGCCCTCAGGCTATGGCTACACCTTC
CASSLSAGPSGYGYTF
>-|-|TRBV4-1|TRBJ1-2
TGCGCCAGCAGCCAAGGACCGAAACGCAACTATGGCTACACCTTC
CASSQGPKRNYGYTF
>-|-|TRBV18|TRBJ2-7
TGTGCCAGCTCACCCCAACGTCTACGGGACGAGCAGTACTTC
CASSPQRLRDEQYF
>-|-|TRBV5-8|TRBJ2-3
TGTGCCAGCAGCTTTTTAGGACGGGACGAGGACACGCAGTATTTT
CASSFLGRDEDTQYF
>-|-|TRBV27|TRBJ2-5
TGTGCCAGCAGTCCCGACAGACCCCAAGAGACCCAGTACTTC
CASSPDRPQETQYF
>TRBD1|-|TRBV6-5|TRBJ2-1
TGTGCCAGCAGTTACCTATCCGGGACAGGGGGCCATGAGCAGTTCTTC
CASSYLSGTGGHEQFF
>-|-|TRBV4-3|TRBJ1-1
TGCGCCAGCAGCCAAGATGGTAGAAGGGAAGGCGGCGAAGCTTTCTTT
CASSQDGRREGGEAFF
>-|-|TRBV6-1|TRBJ2-1
TGTGCCAGCAGTAAAGGGGGTGGGAACAATGAGCAGTTCTTC
CASSKGGGNNEQFF
>-|-|TRBV6-6|TRBJ1-2
TGTGCCAGCAGCCCTAAGGCAGGTCCCTACTATGGCTACACCTTC
CASSPKAGPYYGYTF
>-|-|TRBV18|TRBJ2-5
TGTGCCAGCTCACCACGGTCTAGCTATCAAGAGACCCAGTACTTC
CASSPRSSYQETQYF
>-|-|TRBV29-1|TRBJ1-5
TGCAGCGTTGAAGCAGGGACAAATCAGCCCCAGCATTTT
CSVEAGTNQPQHF
>-|-|TRBV29-1|TRBJ1-1
TGCAGCGGAACCACCGGGGCCATGAACACTGAAGCTTTCTTT
CSGTTGAMNTEAFF
>-|-|TRBV5-1|TRBJ2-7
TGCGCCAGCAGCTTCGATGGTCCCCTCCCCGAGCAGTACTTC
CASSFDGPLPEQYF
>-|once|TRBV7-9|TRBJ1-3
TGTGCCAGCAGCTTAGTTAGGGTCTCTGGAAACACCATATATTTT
CASSLVRVSGNTIYF
>-|-|TRBV27|TRBJ2-7
TGTGCCAGCAGGTCGGACGGGGGCGGATCCTACGAGCAGTACTTC
CASRSDGGGSYEQYF
>TRBD2|-|TRBV14|TRBJ2-3
TGTGCCAGCAGCCAAGACGAGGGACTAGCGTCAAAAGATACGCAGTATTTT
CASSQDEGLASKDTQYF
>-|-|TRBV6-5|TRBJ2-7
TGTGCCAGCAGTTACTCATCCGGTCCCTACGAGCAGTACTTC
CASSYSSGPYEQYF
>-|-|TRBV6-6|TRBJ2-4
TGTGCCAGCAGTTACTCGCAGGGTCTAGCCAAAAACATTCAGTACTTC
CASSYSQGLAKNIQYF
>TRBD1|-|TRBV11-2|TRBJ2-7
TGTGCCAGCAGCCGAGGGGACAGGGTTACCGAGCAGTACTTC
CASSRGDRVTEQYF
>-|-|TRBV6-6|TRBJ2-7
TGTGCCAGCAGTTACTCGGGAGGAGGGTACGAGCAGTACTTC
CASSYSGGGYEQYF
>-|-|TRBV7-9|TRBJ2-7
TGTGCCAGCAGCTTAGGGGGGTCCTCGGGCGAGCAGTACTTC
CASSLGGSSGEQYF
>-|-|TRBV7-6|TRBJ2-7
TGTGCCAGCAGCTTCTCTCCTCCTCCCAACCGGGGCTCCTACGAGCAGTACTTC
CASSFSPPPNRGSYEQYF
>-|-|TRBV5-1|TRBJ2-3
TGCGCCAGCAGCTTGGTTTCCCTACCAGCAGATACGCAGTATTTT
CASSLVSLPADTQYF
>-|-|TRBV27|TRBJ2-7
TGTGCCAGCAGTTTAGGCCGAAAGGGTGGGACCTACGAGCAGTACTTC
CASSLGRKGGTYEQYF
>TRBD2|-|TRBV7-2|TRBJ2-1
TGTGCCAGCAGCTTATTAAGGTGGGAGGGAGGCAATGAGCAGTTCTTC
CASSLLRWEGGNEQFF
>-|-|TRBV5-1|TRBJ1-1
TGCGCCAGCAGCCCCGGACCGTTTACTTCAGAGGGGGCTTTCTTT
CASSPGPFTSEGAFF
>-|-|TRBV6-6|TRBJ1-1
TGTGCCAGCAGTTTTGGGATGAACACTGAAGCTTTCTTT
CASSFGMNTEAFF
>-|-|TRBV11-2|TRBJ1-4
TGTGCCAGCAGCCGAACACATGGGGGCCCGGAGGAAAAACTGTTTTTT
CASSRTHGGPEEKLFF
>-|-|TRBV19|TRBJ1-5
TGTGCCAGTACTCAGGGACGATATCAGCCCCAGCATTTT
CASTQGRYQPQHF
>TRBD1|-|TRBV15|TRBJ2-6
TGTGCCACCAGCAGAAAAGGGACAGGAAGTTACTCTGGGGCCAACGTCCTGACTTTC
CATSRKGTGSYSGANVLTF
>TRBD1|-|TRBV2|TRBJ1-5
TGTGCCAGTTTCCCCGGACAGGGCAATCAGCCCCAGCATTTT
CASFPGQGNQPQHF
>TRBD1|-|TRBV7-7|TRBJ2-3
TGTGCTAGCAGCTCGACAGGGTACTGTGACACAGATACGCAGTATTTT
CASSSTGYCDTDTQYF
>-|-|TRBV13|TRBJ1-4
TGTGCCAGCAAAGGACCTAATGAAAAACTGTTTTTT
CASKGPNEKLFF
>-|-|TRBV29-1|TRBJ2-7
TGCAGCGTTGTTGACAGTTGGGAGCAGTACTTC
CSVVDSWEQYF